A single sample gave rise to the 24 T cell receptor beta chains below, sequenced in a study of T cell responses to AZD1222 COVID-19 vaccine. Assay used: immunoSEQ multiplex PCR; TCRdb lists only in-frame clones, some missing. The table includes about 97,000 clones, approximately 90% detected once. The specimen comprised peripheral blood, sampled on day 0 of AZD1222 vaccination. Receptor source: an adult in good health.

The CDR3 reads CSVKTPGSYNEQFF. CDR3 DNA: TGCAGCGTCAAGACCCCCGGCTCCTACAATGAGCAGTTCTTC. The V and J genes are TRBV29-1 and TRBJ2-1; D is undetermined. Looked up from germline, CDR1 is SQVTM and CDR2 is ANQGSEA. This CDR3 is 14 amino acids long. Trimming left V 6 bases short and J 0 bases short, with 12 bases between.

The chain combines TRBV7-8 with TRBJ2-7, with D possibly being TRBD2 (5 bases). The CDR3 sequence is 13 residues long. Trimming shortened V by 5 bases and J by 0 bases, and 8 bases separated the two germline ends. In germline, CDR1 is SGHVS, CDR2 FQNEAQ. CDR3 sequence (DNA): TGTGCCAGCAGCCGAGGGTTCTCCTACGAGCAGTACTTC. Translation: CASSRGFSYEQYF.

The chain employs TRBV5-1 and TRBJ2-7, with 10 bases identical to TRBD1. V lost 5 bases, J lost 5 bases, and 7 bases stayed unmatched. Germline V CDR1 and CDR2: SGHRS, YFSETQ. The CDR3 contains 14 residues. The CDR3, as DNA: TGCGCCAGCAGACCCGGGACAGGGGTCCACGAGCAGTACTTC. Its translation is CASRPGTGVHEQYF. Full variable domain (remainder filled in from reference TRBV5-1 and TRBJ2-7): KAGVTQTPRYLIKTRGQQVTLSCSPISGHRSVSWYQQTPGQGLQFLFEYFSETQRNKGNFPGRFSGRQFSNSRSEMNVSTLELGDSALYLCASRPGTGVHEQYFGPGTRLTVT.

V gene TRBV2 combines with J gene TRBJ2-3, with 7 bases fitting TRBD2. This CDR3 region has 15 residues. Germline trimming cut 7 bases from V and 4 bases from J; bases unmatched to any gene: 11. Germline V CDR1 and CDR2: SNHLY, FYNNEI. CDR3 region: CASNPTGRGADTQYF. DNA for the CDR3: TGTGCCAGCAACCCCACGGGCCGGGGGGCAGATACGCAGTATTTT.

This clone was seen only a few times. The chain couples TRBV7-2 to TRBJ1-6; 9 nucleotides line up with TRBD1. Germline V gives CDR1 SGHTA, CDR2 FQGNSA. The CDR3 sequence is 15 residues long. After removal of 2 bases from V and 8 bases from J, the junction contained 4 bases not matched to a gene. For the CDR3, the DNA is TGTGCCAGCAGCTTACGGACAGGGGTGGATTCACCCCTCCACTTT. Translation: CASSLRTGVDSPLHF.

This clone came up once. V gene TRBV24-1 combines with J gene TRBJ1-4; tentative D call: TRBD1 (6 bases). V shed 3 bases and J shed 4 bases, with 8 bases lying between them. This CDR3 has 14 residues. The germline V gene has CDR1 KGHDR and CDR2 SFDVKD. CDR3 bases: TGTGCCACCAGTGATAGGGGGGATAATGAAAAACTGTTTTTT. It codes for CATSDRGDNEKLFF.

This chain links TRBV7-3 with TRBJ1-5, with unresolved D. V lost 2 bases to trimming and J lost 3 bases, with 5 bases between them. Germline CDR1 is SGHTA and CDR2 is FQGTGA. CDR3 length equals 13 residues. The CDR3 spells CASSLGVNQPQHF. As DNA, the CDR3 is TGTGCCAGCAGCTTAGGGGTCAATCAGCCCCAGCATTTT.

The chain links TRBV12-3 or TRBV12-4 to TRBJ2-5; D gene ambiguous. The CDR3 is 11 residues long. V was trimmed by 3 bases and J by 4 bases, leaving 3 bases between them. In nucleotides, the CDR3 is TGTGCCAGCAGTTTCGGAGAGACCCAGTACTTC. This sequence encodes CASSFGETQYF.

CDR3 coding DNA: TGTGCCAGCAGAGGTCCCGGGACAGGGAGCAACGGCTACACCTTC. Translated: CASRGPGTGSNGYTF. The rearrangement joins TRBV6-5 to TRBJ1-2, with TRBD1 matching over 9 bases. The germline gives CDR1 MNHEY, CDR2 SVGAGI. This CDR3 spans 15 amino acids. The V and J ends lost 6 bases and 8 bases, in that order; junction bases with no gene match: 13.

The chain couples TRBV5-1 to TRBJ2-5, with D perhaps TRBD1 (5 bases). Trimming took 3 bases from V and 0 from J, leaving 9 bases between them. The CDR3 is 14 amino acids. In germline, CDR1 is SGHRS, CDR2 YFSETQ. Here the CDR3 DNA reads TGCGCCAGCAGCTCAGGGTCGTACCAAGAGACCCAGTACTTC. It translates to CASSSGSYQETQYF. Drawing the rest from reference TRBV5-1 and TRBJ2-5, the complete variable domain is KAGVTQTPRYLIKTRGQQVTLSCSPISGHRSVSWYQQTPGQGLQFLFEYFSETQRNKGNFPGRFSGRQFSNSRSEMNVSTLELGDSALYLCASSSGSYQETQYFGPGTRLLVL.

V usage is TRBV5-1 and J usage is TRBJ2-3; 8 nucleotides match TRBD2. Germline CDR1 reads SGHRS; CDR2 reads YFSETQ. The CDR3 is 15 residues long. V lost 5 bases and J lost 3; bases outside the gene matches: 8. CDR3 coding DNA: TGCGCCAGCAGGCGGGGGGTCGCGACGACAGATACGCAGTATTTT. Encoded protein: CASRRGVATTDTQYF.

CDR3 region: CASSLTGTETNYGYTF. In DNA, the CDR3 is TGTGCCAGCAGCTTAACGGGGACAGAAACTAACTATGGCTACACCTTC. The V gene is TRBV7-3, the J gene TRBJ1-2, with 7 bases identical to TRBD1. With V trimmed by 0 bases and J by 0 bases, 4 bases remained unmatched. The CDR3 consists of 16 residues. The germline gives CDR1 SGHTA, CDR2 FQGTGA. Using reference TRBV7-3 and TRBJ1-2 for the parts outside the CDR3, the full variable domain is GAGVSQTPSNKVTEKGKYVELRCDPISGHTALYWYRQSLGQGPEFLIYFQGTGAADDSGLPNDRFFAVRPEGSVSTLKIQRTERGDSAVYLCASSLTGTETNYGYTFGSGTRLTVV.

The chain couples TRBV9 to TRBJ2-2; TRBD2 is a possible D gene (7 bases). V lost 4 bases to trimming and J lost 2 bases, with 15 bases between them. CDR1 and CDR2 from the germline V gene are SGDLS and YYNGEE. The CDR3 is 16 residues long. DNA for the CDR3: TGTGCCAGCAGCCCTATGGGGGGGGCTAACACCGGGGAGCTGTTTTTT. Translated, it gives CASSPMGGANTGELFF.

This rearrangement joins TRBV7-8 to TRBJ1-1; D not resolved. Trimming removed 1 base from V and 3 bases from J, with 6 bases in between. The germline V gene has CDR1 SGHVS and CDR2 FQNEAQ. There are 13 residues in the CDR3. The CDR3 loop is CASSLGTHTEAFF. The CDR3, as DNA: TGTGCCAGCAGCTTAGGGACTCACACTGAAGCTTTCTTT.

The V gene is TRBV1, the J gene TRBJ2-7; TRBD1 reflects the table's D call only, with no check against the DNA. TRBV1 is a known pseudogene. The CDR3 totals 17 residues. In DNA, the CDR3 is TGCACCAGCAGCCAAGAGGGGACAGGAAGGTCGGGCTACGAGCAGTACTTC. Its translation is CTSSQEGTGRSGYEQYF.

V gene TRBV19 combines with J gene TRBJ2-1, with 8 bases identical to TRBD2. V lost 6 bases to trimming and J lost 4 bases; unmatched junction nucleotides: 8. The CDR3 loop spans 15 amino acids. The germline gives CDR1 LNHDA, CDR2 SQIVND (reference sequence). CDR3 amino acids: CASRPLAGTYNEQFF. The CDR3 bases are TGTGCCAGTAGGCCTCTAGCGGGTACGTACAATGAGCAGTTCTTC.

The chain recombines TRBV28 with TRBJ2-6; D unclear. In germline, CDR1 is MDHEN, CDR2 SYDVKM. The CDR3 runs 15 residues. V was shortened by 8 bases and J by 1 base, with 12 bases between the two germline ends. Here the CDR3 reads CASHTGSSGANVLTF. The CDR3 bases are TGTGCCAGCCATACCGGTAGTTCTGGGGCCAACGTCCTGACTTTC.

CDR3 sequence reads: CASSLGGGQPQHF. CDR3 coding DNA: TGTGCCAGCAGTTTAGGGGGCGGTCAGCCCCAGCATTTT. The chain has TRBV27 and TRBJ1-5; D possibly corresponds to TRBD1 (6 bases). V lost 2 bases and J lost 6, with 8 bases in between. Germline V CDR1 and CDR2: MNHEY, SMNVEV (reference sequence). The CDR3 extends over 13 amino acids.

This chain connects TRBV28 to TRBJ1-5; D call uncertain. V was pared by 3 bases and J by 0 bases, with 12 bases between. Germline values: CDR1 MDHEN, CDR2 SYDVKM. The length of the CDR3 is 16 residues. CDR3 sequence (DNA): TGTGCCAGCAGTTTTGCGGGCATCTATAGCAATCAGCCCCAGCATTTT. Protein: CASSFAGIYSNQPQHF.

The rearrangement joins TRBV6-5 to TRBJ1-5, with D possibly TRBD1 on 5 matching bases. V lost 2 bases and J lost 5, with 10 bases in between. The V gene's germline CDR1 is MNHEY and CDR2 SVGAGI. CDR3 length: 14 amino acids. The CDR3 coding sequence is TGTGCCAGCAGTTACGACAGAGGGGATCAGCCCCAGCATTTT. This sequence encodes CASSYDRGDQPQHF.

This chain links TRBV24-1 with TRBJ1-2; TRBD1 matches at 7 bases. This CDR3 is built from 15 residues. V shed 5 bases and J 2 bases; nucleotides not matched to a gene: 7. Germline V gives CDR1 KGHDR, CDR2 SFDVKD. CDR3: CATSGPLGQNYGYTF. The CDR3 DNA reads TGTGCCACCAGTGGCCCCCTGGGACAGAACTATGGCTACACCTTC.

The gene calls are TRBV19 and TRBJ1-2; D remains unclear. V was shortened by 5 bases and J by 4 bases, with 11 bases between the two germline ends. Germline lookup yields CDR1 LNHDA and CDR2 SQIVND (reference sequence). This CDR3 comprises 13 residues. The CDR3 protein is CASSSLAGYGYTF. The CDR3 nucleotides read TGTGCCAGTAGTTCGTTGGCGGGCTATGGCTACACCTTC.

The chain has TRBV7-9 and TRBJ1-6; the D is unclear. The germline V gene encodes CDR1 SEHNR and CDR2 FQNEAQ (reference sequence). This CDR3 comprises 14 residues. Trimming cost V 7 bases and J 5 bases, with 12 bases left between them. CDR3 loop: CASTFGPNNSPLHF. The CDR3 bases are TGTGCCAGCACCTTCGGGCCCAATAATTCACCCCTCCACTTT.

This rearrangement joins TRBV21-1 to TRBJ1-2; the listed D gene, TRBD1, was not tested against the DNA. TRBV21-1 is noted as a pseudogene. There are 17 residues in the CDR3. This CDR3 is CASSAPGQGGSNYGYTF. The DNA for the CDR3 is TGTGCCAGCAGCGCCCCAGGACAGGGGGGATCTAACTATGGCTACACCTTC.